These 14 T cell receptor beta chains share one sample of origin, sequenced in a study of response to subunit inactivated influenza vaccine. TCRdb recomputed calls from the RT-PCR reads with MiXCR, one row per CDR3 protein. The sample records 500,000 to 700,000 distinct CDR3 sequences, approximately 20% being singletons. The data also belong to a second study, concerning T cells expressing NK-cell markers. According to that study: Template switching by 5'RACE with UMIs generated the TCR beta cDNA.

The source was CD4+ T cells sorted from PBMCs, collected about 11 days after vaccination. These receptors all come from a man in his fifties or sixties who received an inactivated influenza vaccine.

CDR3 nucleotides: TGTGCCAGCAGTTTGGGACGGAGCAGGAACACTGAAGCTTTCTTT. It encodes CASSLGRSRNTEAFF. The genes are TRBV6-2 or TRBV6-3 and TRBJ1-1; a possible D gene is TRBD1 (5 bases). CDR3 length: 15 amino acids. The germline V gene has CDR1 MNHEY and CDR2 SVGEGT. The V end lost 4 bases, the J end lost 1 base, and 13 bases lay between the germline ends.

V gene TRBV24-1 combines with J gene TRBJ2-7; no firm D call. CDR1 is KGHDR and CDR2 is SFDVKD in the germline V gene. The CDR3 length is 17 residues. V was pared by 0 bases and J by 0 bases, with 14 bases between. CDR3 nucleotides: TGTGCCACCAGTGATTTGTCTTTCAGTCGGAGCTCCTACGAGCAGTACTTC. Amino acid sequence: CATSDLSFSRSSYEQYF.

The genes are TRBV20-1 and TRBJ2-7; D remains ambiguous. Germline V gene data show CDR1 as DFQATT and CDR2 as SNEGSKA (reference sequence). V was pared by 0 bases and J by 2 bases, with 11 bases between. There are 14 residues in the CDR3. The CDR3 DNA reads as TGCAGTGCTAGAGATCCCACGAGGACCTACGAGCAGTACTTC. This translates into CSARDPTRTYEQYF.

This clonotype was counted between two and nine times. V gene TRBV18 combines with J gene TRBJ1-1; TRBD1 aligns across 10 bases. J lost 4 bases, V lost 5 bases, and 10 bases had no gene match. Germline V CDR1 and CDR2: KGHSH, LQKENI. This CDR3 region has 16 residues. The CDR3, as DNA: TGTGCCAGCTCAATCGTAAGCCGGGACAGGGGCACTGAAGCTTTCTTT. Protein: CASSIVSRDRGTEAFF. Using reference TRBV18 and TRBJ1-1 for the parts outside the CDR3, the full variable domain is NAGVMQNPRHLVRRRGQEARLRCSPMKGHSHVYWYRQLPEEGLKFMVYLQKENIIDESGMPKERFSAEFPKEGPSILRIQQVVRGDSAAYFCASSIVSRDRGTEAFFGQGTRLTVV.

This clonotype was seen a handful of times. This chain connects TRBV5-4 to TRBJ2-3; no definite D call. Trimming stripped 0 bases from V and 4 bases from J, with 9 bases between. The germline V gene has CDR1 SGHNT and CDR2 YYREEE (reference sequence). This CDR3 is 14 amino acids long. The CDR3 is CASSLVSWADTQYF. As DNA, the CDR3 is TGTGCCAGCAGCTTGGTTAGCTGGGCAGATACGCAGTATTTT.

This clonotype was detected only a few times. The chain employs TRBV12-3 or TRBV12-4 and TRBJ2-5, with D hard to call. Trimming removed 0 bases at V and 7 bases at J, with 15 bases between. This CDR3 has 15 residues. The CDR3 protein is CASSLARKASGTQYF. The CDR3 DNA reads TGTGCCAGCAGTTTAGCACGCAAGGCATCGGGGACCCAGTACTTC.

V gene TRBV10-3 combines with J gene TRBJ2-3; weak D call: TRBD2 (6 bases). The V end lost 7 bases, the J end lost 0 bases, and 11 bases lay between the germline ends. Germline loops: CDR1 ENHRY, CDR2 SYGVKD. The CDR3 has 14 residues. In DNA form, the CDR3 reads TGTGCCATCACCCCGGGACTCAGCACAGATACGCAGTATTTT. Translation: CAITPGLSTDTQYF.

This chain uses TRBV24-1 with TRBJ2-1; D is unclear. Germline V gene data show CDR1 as KGHDR and CDR2 as SFDVKD. The V and J ends lost 3 bases and 0 bases respectively, with 8 bases between them. This CDR3 spans 15 amino acids. This CDR3 is CATSDGPGSYNEQFF. In nucleotides, the CDR3 is TGTGCCACCAGTGATGGACCCGGCTCCTACAATGAGCAGTTCTTC.

This clonotype was counted a few times. The chain recombines TRBV12-3 or TRBV12-4 with TRBJ2-2, with D perhaps assigned TRBD1 or TRBD2 (5 bases each). The CDR3 contains 15 residues. V lost 10 bases and J 1 base, leaving 16 bases between the germline ends. In DNA form, the CDR3 reads TGTGCCACCCAAAGTATGGGGGAGAACACCGGGGAGCTGTTTTTT. Translation: CATQSMGENTGELFF.

This rearrangement joins TRBV20-1 to TRBJ2-2, with 11 bases matching TRBD1. CDR3 length: 14 amino acids. Germline CDR1 reads DFQATT; CDR2 reads SNEGSKA (reference sequence). The V segment lost 6 bases and the J segment 3 bases; nucleotides outside the gene matches: 3. CDR3 in amino acids: CSAGTGGYTGELFF. DNA of the CDR3: TGCAGTGCCGGGACAGGGGGTTACACCGGGGAGCTGTTTTTT.

The chain uses TRBV6-2 or TRBV6-3 and TRBJ2-1; D is ambiguous. Looked up from germline, CDR1 is MNHEY and CDR2 is SVGEGT. V lost 2 bases to trimming and J lost 5 bases, with 10 bases between them. This CDR3 contains 14 residues. This CDR3 reads CASSYGRLNNEQFF. In nucleotides, the CDR3 is TGTGCCAGCAGTTACGGAAGACTCAACAATGAGCAGTTCTTC.

J is TRBJ2-5 and V is TRBV27, with 7 bases matching TRBD2. The germline gives CDR1 MNHEY, CDR2 SMNVEV (reference sequence). This CDR3 has 14 amino acids. The ends lost 1 base at V and 5 bases at J; junction bases unmatched: 4. CDR3 sequence reads: CASSLWEGAETQYF. Written as DNA, the CDR3 is TGTGCCAGCAGTTTATGGGAGGGAGCCGAGACCCAGTACTTC.

This clonotype was seen a few times. The V and J genes are TRBV4-3 and TRBJ2-3, with 10 bases matching TRBD2. Trimming took 0 bases from V and 1 from J; bases not matched to a gene: 7. The CDR3 is made up of 18 amino acids. Germline V lookup: CDR1 LGHNA, CDR2 YSLEER. This chain's CDR3 is CASSQDPPSGGRTDTQYF. The CDR3 nucleotides are TGCGCCAGCAGCCAAGATCCCCCTAGCGGGGGACGCACAGATACGCAGTATTTT.

J is TRBJ2-3 and V is TRBV2, with TRBD2 matching over 15 bases. Germline V lookup: CDR1 SNHLY, CDR2 FYNNEI. V shed 6 bases, J shed 7 bases, and the junction held 5 bases outside the gene matches. The CDR3 runs to 15 residues. The CDR3 loop reads CASSGLAGGPHTQYF. CDR3 sequence (DNA): TGTGCCAGCAGCGGACTAGCGGGAGGGCCGCATACGCAGTATTTT.